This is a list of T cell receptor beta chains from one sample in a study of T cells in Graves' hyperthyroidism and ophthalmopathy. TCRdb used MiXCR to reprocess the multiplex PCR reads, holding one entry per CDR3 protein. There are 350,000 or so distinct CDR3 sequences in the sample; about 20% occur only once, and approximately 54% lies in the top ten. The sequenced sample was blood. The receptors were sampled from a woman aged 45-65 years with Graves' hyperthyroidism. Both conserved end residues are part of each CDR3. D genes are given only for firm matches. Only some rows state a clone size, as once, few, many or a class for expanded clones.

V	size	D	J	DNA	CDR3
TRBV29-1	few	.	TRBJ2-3	TGCAGCGCCATCGTGCAGAACACAGATACGCAGTATTTT	CSAIVQNTDTQYF
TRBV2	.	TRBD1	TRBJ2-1	TGTGCCAGCAGTGAAGCGGAACAGGGGGCGGTCAATGGGCAGTTCTTC	CASSEAEQGAVNGQFF
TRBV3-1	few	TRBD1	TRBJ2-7	TGTGCCAGCAGTGACAGGGAAGCAAACGAGCAGTACTTC	CASSDREANEQYF
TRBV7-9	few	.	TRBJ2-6	TGTGCCAGCAGCTTAGAACTAGCTGGGGCCAACGTCCTGACTTTC	CASSLELAGANVLTF
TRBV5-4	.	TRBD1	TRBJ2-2	TGTGCCAGCAGCGTCGCGGGACAGGGGAACACCGGGGAGCTGTTTTTT	CASSVAGQGNTGELFF
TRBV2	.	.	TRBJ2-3	TGTGCCAGCAGTGAAGACTCCCGCACAGATACGCAGTATTTT	CASSEDSRTDTQYF
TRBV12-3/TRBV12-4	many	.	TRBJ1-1	TGTGCCAGCAGGCCCGGGGCGGTGAACACTGAAGCTTTCTTT	CASRPGAVNTEAFF
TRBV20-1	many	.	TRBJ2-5	TGCAGTGCTACCCCAGCAATGATTGAGACCCAGTACTTC	CSATPAMIETQYF
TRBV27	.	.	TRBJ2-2	TGTGCCAGCAGTTTACACCGGGACGGACCCAACACCGGGGAGCTGTTTTTT	CASSLHRDGPNTGELFF
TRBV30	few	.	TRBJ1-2	TGTGCCTGGAGTGCGACCCAACAGGGCTATGGCTACACCTTC	CAWSATQQGYGYTF
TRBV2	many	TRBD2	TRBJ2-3	TGTGCCAGCAGTGGCGGACTAGCGGGGGAGCGCACAGATACGCAGTATTTT	CASSGGLAGERTDTQYF
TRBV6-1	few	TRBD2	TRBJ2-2	TGTGCCAGCGATCGGGGGGGCGCCGGGGAGCTGTTTTTT	CASDRGGAGELFF
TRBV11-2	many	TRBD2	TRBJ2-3	TGTGCCAGCAGCTGGACTAGCGGGGGCGGTACAGATACGCAGTATTTT	CASSWTSGGGTDTQYF
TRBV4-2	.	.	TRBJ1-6	TGTGCCAGCAGCCAAGAGACAGACCCGATCGAAGAATCACCCCTCCACTTT	CASSQETDPIEESPLHF
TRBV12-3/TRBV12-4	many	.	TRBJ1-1	TGTGCCAGCAGTCCGCGATCTGGGTTTTCCACTGAAGCTTTCTTT	CASSPRSGFSTEAFF
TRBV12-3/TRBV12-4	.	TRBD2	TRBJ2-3	TGTGCCAGCAGGCTGACTAGCGGGATAGGGGATACGCAGTATTTT	CASRLTSGIGDTQYF
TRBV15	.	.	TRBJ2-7	TGTGCCACCAGCAGCACCCAATACGAGCAGTACTTC	CATSSTQYEQYF
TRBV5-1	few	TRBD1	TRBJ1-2	TGCGCCAGCAGCGCTCCGGGACAGGACGTTTCAAACTATGGCTACACCTTC	CASSAPGQDVSNYGYTF
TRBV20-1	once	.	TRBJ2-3	TGCAGTGCTGGGGGGCCAACAGATACGCAGTATTTT	CSAGGPTDTQYF
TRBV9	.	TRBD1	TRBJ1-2	TGTGCCAGCAGCGTAGCTACAGGGGGTATCTATGGCTACACCTTC	CASSVATGGIYGYTF
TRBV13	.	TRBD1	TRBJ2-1	TGTGCCAGCAGCTTACCCGGACAGGGGGTCCGGGGCGCTGAGCAGTTCTTC	CASSLPGQGVRGAEQFF
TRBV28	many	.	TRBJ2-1	TGTGCCAGCGCCGAGGGGGGGAGCTCCTACAATGAGCAGTTCTTC	CASAEGGSSYNEQFF
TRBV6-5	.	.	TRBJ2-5	TGTGCCAGCAGTTCGCCCGGGACGGCCCAAGAGACCCAGTACTTC	CASSSPGTAQETQYF
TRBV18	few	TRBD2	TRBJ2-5	TGTGCCAGCTCACCGGACGGGACTAGCGGGAGATGGTACTTC	CASSPDGTSGRWYF
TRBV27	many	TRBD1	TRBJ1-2	TGTGCCAGCCCGCCGTCGGGACAGGGTGGCGGCTACACCTTC	CASPPSGQGGGYTF
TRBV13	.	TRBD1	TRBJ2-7	TGTGCCAGCAGCTTAGAGGGACAGGTCTACGAGCAGTACTTC	CASSLEGQVYEQYF
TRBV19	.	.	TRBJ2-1	TGTGCCAGTAGTATGTCGGGGGGCGATTACAATGAGCAGTTCTTC	CASSMSGGDYNEQFF
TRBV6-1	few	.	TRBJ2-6	TGTGCCAGCAGCCTGACTTCAGGACGGATCTCTGGGGCCAACGTCCTGACTTTC	CASSLTSGRISGANVLTF
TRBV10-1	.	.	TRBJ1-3	TGCGCCAGCAGTTCCCGCTCTGGAAACACCATATATTTT	CASSSRSGNTIYF
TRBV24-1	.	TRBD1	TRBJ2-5	TGTGCCACCAGTGAGGGGCCGGGACAGGGTTCGGGAGAGACCCAGTACTTC	CATSEGPGQGSGETQYF
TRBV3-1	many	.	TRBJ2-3	TGTGCCAGCAGCCAAGGTCTTTCAGGGGTCGGTACAGATACGCAGTATTTT	CASSQGLSGVGTDTQYF
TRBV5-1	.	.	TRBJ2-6	TGCGCCAGCAGCTTTGAGGGGGCTGGGGCCAACGTCCTGACTTTC	CASSFEGAGANVLTF
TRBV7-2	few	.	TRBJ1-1	TGTGCCAGCAGCTTAGAACGGGTAGGAAACACTGAAGCTTTCTTT	CASSLERVGNTEAFF
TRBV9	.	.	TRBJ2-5	TGTGCCAGCAGCGTAGGAGGCCAGGGGGGAGAGACCCAGTACTTC	CASSVGGQGGETQYF
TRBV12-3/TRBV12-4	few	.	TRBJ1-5	TGTGCCAGCAAGGGATCTCCCGGGGGGCCCCAGCATTTT	CASKGSPGGPQHF
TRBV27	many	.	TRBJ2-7	TGTGCCAGCAGGAGCTCCTACGAGCAGTACTTC	CASRSSYEQYF
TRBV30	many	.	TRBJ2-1	TGTGCCTGGAGTGGAGAAGGCGGGCAGTTCTTC	CAWSGEGGQFF
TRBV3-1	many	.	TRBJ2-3	TGTGCCAGCAGCCAGAGAGGACGGTCTAGCACAGATACGCAGTATTTT	CASSQRGRSSTDTQYF
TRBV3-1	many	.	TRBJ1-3	TGTGCCAGCAGCCAAGATTTCTCAGGGGGAAACACCATATATTTT	CASSQDFSGGNTIYF
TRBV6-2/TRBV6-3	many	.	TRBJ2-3	TGTGCCAGCGGGCGGACAGATACGCAGTATTTT	CASGRTDTQYF
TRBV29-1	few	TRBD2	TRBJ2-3	TGCAGCGTTCGGGGGGGACTATCACCTCGCACAGATACGCAGTATTTT	CSVRGGLSPRTDTQYF
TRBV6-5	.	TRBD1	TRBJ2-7	TGTGCCAGCAGTTATGATACAGGGGGCGTGCAGTACTTC	CASSYDTGGVQYF
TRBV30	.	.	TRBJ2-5	TGTGCCTGGTCGGGGGGCCTCCAAGAGACCCAGTACTTC	CAWSGGLQETQYF